These 13 T cell receptor beta chains share one sample of origin, sequenced in a study of persistence of HIV-infected CD4 T cells. No antigen has been identified for these receptors. The libraries were made with immunoSEQ version 4 in survey mode. Using immunoSEQ multiplex PCR, the repertoire was profiled, and TCRdb retains in-frame clones only, with some absent. The sample records tens of thousands of clones, about nine tenths being singletons. This nonspecific control used anti-CD3/anti-CD28 bead stimulation of CD4+ T cells. Sorting of responding CD4+ T cells relied on upregulated CD40 ligand together with CD69. This sample comprised CD4+ T cells sorted from PBMCs after approximately 19-hour stimulation, obtained from a patient who received antiretroviral therapy. The receptor source for this set is an adult woman with HIV who was CMV-seropositive.

The rearrangement uses TRBV7-3 and TRBJ2-7; D uncertain. CDR1 and CDR2 from the germline V gene are SGHTA and FQGTGA. This CDR3 region has 13 residues. With 5 bases removed from V and 6 bases from J, the gap between germline ends came to 14 bases. The CDR3 here is CASSILVSSEQYF. In nucleotides, the CDR3 is TGTGCCAGCAGCATCCTCGTCTCGTCCGAGCAGTACTTC.

The chain joins TRBV18 to TRBJ1-2; D unclear. CDR3 length equals 14 residues. Germline V gives CDR1 KGHSH, CDR2 LQKENI. V was trimmed by 0 bases and J by 0 bases, leaving 5 bases between them. CDR3 sequence (DNA): TGTGCCAGCTCACCACCGGCTTCTAACTATGGCTACACCTTC. It encodes CASSPPASNYGYTF.

This clone occurred a few times. This rearrangement joins TRBV6-1 to TRBJ1-5; 9 nucleotides line up with TRBD1. Germline V gene lookup returns CDR1 MNHNS and CDR2 SASEGT. J was trimmed by 6 bases and V by 6 bases; bases with no gene match: 6. CDR3 length: 14 residues. CDR3 in amino acids: CASRPGQGSQPQHF. As DNA, the CDR3 is TGTGCCAGCAGACCGGGACAGGGAAGTCAGCCCCAGCATTTT.

The CDR3 sequence: CASKTGGNYGYTF. CDR3 DNA sequence: TGTGCCAGTAAGACAGGGGGAAACTATGGCTACACCTTC. V is TRBV5-8 and J is TRBJ1-2; 9 nucleotides match TRBD1. The ends lost 8 bases at V and 2 bases at J; junction bases unmatched: 4. Germline V gives CDR1 SGHTS, CDR2 YDEGEE. CDR3 size: 13 residues.

The rearrangement joins TRBV27 to TRBJ2-1, with 9 nucleotides matching TRBD2. This CDR3 has 17 residues. Trimming at V came to 5 bases and at J to 1 base, leaving 9 bases not matched to a gene. Germline V gene data show CDR1 as MNHEY and CDR2 as SMNVEV (reference sequence). CDR3 residues: CASSPIWLAGSYNEQFF. CDR3 sequence (DNA): TGTGCCAGCAGTCCGATTTGGCTAGCGGGGTCCTACAATGAGCAGTTCTTC.

The rearrangement uses TRBV7-8 and TRBJ2-2; D gene ambiguous. CDR3 length: 14 residues. CDR1 is SGHVS, CDR2 FQNEAQ, per germline. V gave up 5 bases and J gave up 5 bases, with 12 bases separating them. The DNA of the CDR3 is TGTGCCAGCAGCCCAATAAGAGGAACCGGGGAGCTGTTTTTT. Residues: CASSPIRGTGELFF.

The rearrangement links TRBV5-4 to TRBJ1-1; D call uncertain. The V and J ends lost 10 bases and 1 base respectively, with 8 bases between them. The CDR3 spans 11 residues. Per the germline V gene, CDR1 is SGHNT and CDR2 is YYREEE (reference sequence). The CDR3 sequence is CAEGKNTEAFF. DNA for the CDR3: TGTGCCGAGGGTAAGAACACTGAAGCTTTCTTT.

The chain uses TRBV7-8 and TRBJ1-1, with D hard to call. V lost 2 bases, J lost 6 bases, and 16 bases lay in between. The CDR3 length is 15 residues. Germline assignment: CDR1 SGHVS and CDR2 FQNEAQ. The CDR3 DNA reads as TGTGCCAGCAGCTTAAGTCGTGGAGGTTACTCTGAAGCTTTCTTT. Its protein is CASSLSRGGYSEAFF.

V gene TRBV6-5 combines with J gene TRBJ1-1, with 8 bases that match TRBD1. The CDR3 covers 13 residues. CDR1 and CDR2 (germline): MNHEY, SVGAGI. Trimming removed 6 bases from V and 5 bases from J; junction bases left unmatched: 5. The CDR3 coding sequence is TGTGCCAGCAGGAGACAGGGGCGGACTGAAGCTTTCTTT. It codes for CASRRQGRTEAFF.

This clone is a singleton in its sample. V usage is TRBV2 and J usage is TRBJ2-5, with 7 bases that match TRBD2. The V segment lost 6 bases and the J segment 1 base; nucleotides outside the gene matches: 2. Germline V gene sequence: CDR1 SNHLY, CDR2 FYNNEI. The CDR3 length is 13 residues. This CDR3 reads CASRRTSQETQYF. CDR3 nucleotides: TGTGCCAGCAGGAGGACTAGCCAAGAGACCCAGTACTTC.

This sequence joins TRBV5-4 and TRBJ2-1, with unresolved D. The CDR3 is made up of 14 amino acids. Trimming pared 2 bases from V and 0 bases from J, leaving 6 bases between. CDR1 and CDR2 (germline): SGHNT, YYREEE (reference sequence). Here the CDR3 reads CASSFLNSYNEQFF. The CDR3, as DNA: TGTGCCAGCAGCTTCCTGAACTCCTACAATGAGCAGTTCTTC.

The chain uses TRBV7-2 and TRBJ1-1; a weak D match, TRBD1 (5 bases). Germline-derived CDR1 and CDR2 are SGHTA and FQGNSA. Trimming cost V 5 bases and J 1 base, with 11 bases left between them. The CDR3 has 14 amino acids. The chain's CDR3 is CASSPLRGNTEAFF. The DNA of the CDR3 is TGTGCCAGCAGCCCCCTGAGGGGGAACACTGAAGCTTTCTTT.

The genes are TRBV27 and TRBJ1-2, with 9 bases that match TRBD1. V lost 0 bases, J lost 1 base, and 3 bases stayed unmatched. CDR3 length: 16 amino acids. The germline gives CDR1 MNHEY, CDR2 SMNVEV (reference sequence). In DNA form, the CDR3 reads TGTGCCAGCAGTTTATCCCGGACAGGGGTTAACTATGGCTACACCTTC. Its translation is CASSLSRTGVNYGYTF.